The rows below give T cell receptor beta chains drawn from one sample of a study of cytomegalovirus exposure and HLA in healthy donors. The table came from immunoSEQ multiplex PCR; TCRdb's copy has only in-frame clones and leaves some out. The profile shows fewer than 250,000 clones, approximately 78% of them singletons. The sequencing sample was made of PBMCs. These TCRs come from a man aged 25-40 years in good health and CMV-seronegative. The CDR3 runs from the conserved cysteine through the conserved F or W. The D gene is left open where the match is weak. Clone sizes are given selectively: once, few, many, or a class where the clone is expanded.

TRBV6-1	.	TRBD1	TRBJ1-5	CASSRDRGINQPQHF	TGTGCCAGCAGCCGCGACAGGGGAATCAATCAGCCCCAGCATTTT
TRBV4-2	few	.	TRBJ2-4	CASSQVQVKNIQYF	TGTGCCAGCAGCCAAGTACAGGTCAAAAACATTCAGTACTTC
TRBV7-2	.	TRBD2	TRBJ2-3	CASSLGSGGADTQYF	TGTGCCAGCAGCTTAGGGTCCGGGGGGGCAGATACGCAGTATTTT
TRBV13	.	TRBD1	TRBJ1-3	CASSPREGAYTIYF	TGTGCCAGCAGCCCCCGGGAGGGGGCCTACACCATATATTTT
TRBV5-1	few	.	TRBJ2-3	CASSLQLPSTDTQYF	TGCGCCAGCAGCTTGCAACTACCTAGCACAGATACGCAGTATTTT
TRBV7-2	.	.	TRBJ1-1	CASSLERLVNTEAFF	TGTGCCAGCAGCTTAGAGCGGTTAGTGAACACTGAAGCTTTCTTT
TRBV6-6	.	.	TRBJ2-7	CASSWSGSYEQYF	TGTGCCAGCAGTTGGAGCGGTTCCTACGAGCAGTACTTC
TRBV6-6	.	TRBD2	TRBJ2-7	CASSQRNSGGNEQYF	TGTGCCAGCAGCCAACGCAACAGCGGGGGGAACGAGCAGTACTTC
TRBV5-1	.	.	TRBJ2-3	CASSGPTGLGDTQYF	TGCGCCAGCAGCGGACCGACAGGTTTGGGAGATACGCAGTATTTT
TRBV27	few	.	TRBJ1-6	CASTGGSYNSPLHF	TGTGCCAGCACGGGAGGCTCCTATAATTCACCCCTCCACTTT
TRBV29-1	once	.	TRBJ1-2	CSVARRQAIDYGYTF	TGCAGCGTTGCCCGCAGACAGGCTATAGACTATGGCTACACCTTC
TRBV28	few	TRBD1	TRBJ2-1	CASSSQQGALHNEQFF	TGTGCCAGCAGTTCCCAACAGGGGGCGCTCCACAATGAGCAGTTCTTC
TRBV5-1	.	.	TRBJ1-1	CASSQRQMPNTEAFF	TGCGCCAGCAGCCAAAGACAGATGCCGAACACTGAAGCTTTCTTT
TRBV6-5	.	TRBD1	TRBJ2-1	CASSSRQGVGNEQFF	TGTGCCAGCAGTTCGAGACAGGGGGTCGGCAATGAGCAGTTCTTC
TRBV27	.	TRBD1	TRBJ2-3	CASFRGDTQYF	TGTGCCAGCTTCAGGGGGGATACGCAGTATTTT
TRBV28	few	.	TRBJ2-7	CASSLLIGSGSYEQYF	TGTGCCAGCAGTTTATTAATTGGGAGTGGCTCCTACGAGCAGTACTTC
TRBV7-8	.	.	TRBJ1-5	CASSLGAPDQPQHF	TGTGCCAGCAGCTTAGGGGCACCAGATCAGCCCCAGCATTTT
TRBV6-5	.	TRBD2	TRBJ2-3	CASSYGGGLVSDTQYF	TGTGCCAGCAGTTACGGGGGGGGATTAGTATCAGATACGCAGTATTTT
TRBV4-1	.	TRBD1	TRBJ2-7	CASRYRDSTLGAPYEQYF	TGCGCCAGCAGGTATCGGGACAGCACTCTAGGAGCCCCCTACGAGCAGTACTTC
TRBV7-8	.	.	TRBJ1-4	CASSPGTLTNEKLFF	TGTGCCAGCAGCCCAGGGACACTTACTAATGAAAAACTGTTTTTT
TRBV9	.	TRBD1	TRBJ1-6	CASSISGTGNSPLHF	TGTGCCAGCAGCATTTCCGGGACAGGGAATTCACCCCTCCACTTT
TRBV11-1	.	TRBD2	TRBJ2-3	CASSLAGLAYESTQYF	TGTGCCAGCAGCTTAGCGGGACTAGCATATGAGAGTACGCAGTATTTT
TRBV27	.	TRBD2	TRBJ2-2	CASRRGVHTGELFF	TGTGCCAGCAGACGGGGGGTTCACACCGGGGAGCTGTTTTTT
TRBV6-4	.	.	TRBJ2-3	CASSALGSATDTQYF	TGTGCCAGCAGTGCCCTAGGTAGTGCCACAGATACGCAGTATTTT
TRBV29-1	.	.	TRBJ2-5	CSAQRGQETQYF	TGCAGCGCCCAACGGGGTCAAGAGACCCAGTACTTC
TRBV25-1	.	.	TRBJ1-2	CASSSEGGPYGYTF	TGTGCCAGCAGCTCGGAGGGAGGGCCCTATGGCTACACCTTC
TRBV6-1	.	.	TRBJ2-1	CASSEASNNEQFF	TGTGCCAGCAGTGAAGCGTCAAACAATGAGCAGTTCTTC
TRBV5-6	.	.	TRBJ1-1	CASSLDLIEGDTEAFF	TGTGCCAGCAGCTTGGACCTAATCGAAGGGGACACTGAAGCTTTCTTT
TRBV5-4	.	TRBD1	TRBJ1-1	CASSPDRDTEAFF	TGTGCCAGCAGCCCGGACAGGGACACTGAAGCTTTCTTT
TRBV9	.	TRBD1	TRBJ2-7	CASSLGRTGAEQYF	TGTGCCAGCAGCCTCGGTAGGACAGGGGCCGAGCAGTACTTC
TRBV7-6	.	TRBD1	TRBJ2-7	CASSALQGYEQYF	TGTGCCAGCAGCGCCCTACAGGGGTACGAGCAGTACTTC
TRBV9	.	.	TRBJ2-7	CASSPSTGYEQYF	TGTGCCAGCAGCCCCAGTACGGGATACGAGCAGTACTTC
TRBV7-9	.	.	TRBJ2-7	CASSLTSYEQYF	TGTGCCAGCAGCTTAACCAGTTACGAGCAGTACTTC
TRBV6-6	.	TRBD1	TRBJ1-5	CASSHRTGNQPQHF	TGTGCCAGCAGTCACCGGACAGGAAATCAGCCCCAGCATTTT
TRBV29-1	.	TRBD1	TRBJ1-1	CSVEGTGGVGTEAFF	TGCAGCGTTGAGGGGACAGGGGGCGTGGGGACTGAAGCTTTCTTT
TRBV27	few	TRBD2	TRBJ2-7	CASSPTAGTSDYEQYF	TGTGCCAGCAGTCCGACCGCCGGGACTAGCGACTACGAGCAGTACTTC
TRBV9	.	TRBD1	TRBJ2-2	CASSRDRVLQRELFF	TGTGCCAGCAGCAGGGACAGGGTACTACAGCGGGAGCTGTTTTTT
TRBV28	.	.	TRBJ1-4	CATHGGTNEKLFF	TGTGCCACCCATGGAGGAACTAATGAAAAACTGTTTTTT
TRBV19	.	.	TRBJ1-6	CASSSTANSPLHF	TGTGCCAGTAGTTCTACAGCTAATTCACCCCTCCACTTT
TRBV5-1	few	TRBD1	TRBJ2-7	CASSLVGQGAHEQYF	TGCGCCAGCAGCCTGGTGGGACAGGGGGCGCACGAGCAGTACTTC
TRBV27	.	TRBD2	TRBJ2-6	CASSLSAGAWASVLTF	TGTGCCAGCAGTTTATCAGCGGGGGCTTGGGCCAGCGTCCTGACTTTC
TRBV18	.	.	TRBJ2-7	CASSPREREGSEQYF	TGTGCCAGCTCACCACGAGAGAGGGAAGGGAGCGAGCAGTACTTC
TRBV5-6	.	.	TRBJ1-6	CASSLEAGSPLHF	TGTGCCAGCAGCTTGGAAGCAGGTTCACCCCTCCACTTT
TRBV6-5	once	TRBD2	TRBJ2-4	CAVAGAGAAKNIQYF	TGTGCCGTAGCGGGGGCGGGGGCAGCCAAAAACATTCAGTACTTC